What follows are 10 T cell receptor beta chains derived from one specimen sequenced in a study of PD-L1 blockade in urothelial cancer. Stated time point: peripheral blood 6 weeks after treatment start. Clones were sequenced by immunoSEQ multiplex PCR, and TCRdb holds only the in-frame ones, with some missing. The repertoire holds some 120,000 clones, about 83% seen once, with around 2.4% in the top ten. Sequenced material: PBMCs, taken around atezolizumab (anti-PD-L1) treatment. Every receptor here comes from a man aged 50 or older with urothelial cancer.

This clone was recorded at least ten times. The chain joins TRBV28 to TRBJ2-7; D might be TRBD2 (5 bases). Trimming took off 6 bases at V and 5 bases at J, with 20 bases between the two ends. CDR3 length: 15 residues. Germline V CDR1 and CDR2: MDHEN, SYDVKM. The CDR3 here is CASSRLGLSMNEQYF. The CDR3 DNA reads as TGTGCCAGCAGCCGCCTCGGACTCTCCATGAACGAGCAGTACTTC.

The chain is built from TRBV9 and TRBJ2-2, with 10 bases that match TRBD2. Looked up from germline, CDR1 is SGDLS and CDR2 is YYNGEE. V lost 0 bases, J lost 7 bases, and 12 bases stayed unmatched. The CDR3 runs 18 residues. The CDR3, as DNA: TGTGCCAGCAGCGTAGCTCCCACTAGCGGGATCTTCGGCGGGGAGCTGTTTTTT. Amino acids: CASSVAPTSGIFGGELFF.

The chain is built from TRBV19 and TRBJ1-2; no definite D call. Germline CDR1 reads LNHDA; CDR2 reads SQIVND (reference sequence). The CDR3 is 13 residues long. V gave up 6 bases and J gave up 3 bases, with 11 bases separating them. CDR3 DNA sequence: TGTGCCAGTAGGGCACGGGAAGACTATGGCTACACCTTC. Protein: CASRAREDYGYTF.

The chain uses TRBV7-2 and TRBJ2-7; the match to TRBD1 covers 9 bases. V dropped 1 base and J dropped 4; count of bases not matched to a gene: 8. The V gene's germline CDR1 is SGHTA and CDR2 FQGNSA. The CDR3 consists of 16 residues. The CDR3 region has the DNA TGTGCCAGCAGCTTAGAAGGTCGGGACAGGGTGTACGAGCAGTACTTC. The encoded protein is CASSLEGRDRVYEQYF.

The V call is TRBV2, the J call TRBJ1-6; 7 bases align to TRBD1. Losses at the gene ends were 4 bases for V and 8 bases for J; bases not matched to a gene: 5. The CDR3 totals 14 residues. Per germline, CDR1 SNHLY and CDR2 FYNNEI. The CDR3 DNA follows: TGTGCCAGCAGTGTAAGACAGGGTTATTCACCCCTCCACTTT. This gives the protein CASSVRQGYSPLHF.

As DNA, the CDR3 is TGTGCCAGCAGAGGACATTTTGGCAATCAGCCCCAGCATTTT. It translates to CASRGHFGNQPQHF. The genes are TRBV6-1 and TRBJ1-5; weak D call: TRBD1 (5 bases). Germline-derived CDR1 and CDR2 are MNHNS and SASEGT. V was shortened by 6 bases and J by 2 bases, with 11 bases between the two germline ends. The CDR3 is 14 amino acids.

The V call is TRBV28, the J call TRBJ2-7; 8 bases agree with TRBD2. The CDR3 extends over 14 amino acids. Losses at the gene ends were 3 bases for V and 1 base for J; bases not matched to a gene: 2. Germline V gives CDR1 MDHEN, CDR2 SYDVKM. DNA of the CDR3: TGTGCCAGCAGTTTTGTAGCGGGGTCCTACGAGCAGTACTTC. Its translation: CASSFVAGSYEQYF.

CDR3 coding DNA: TGTGCCAGCAGTTACTCGAGTCAGGGGAACACTGAAGCTTTCTTT. This encodes CASSYSSQGNTEAFF. The gene calls are TRBV6-5 and TRBJ1-1; maybe TRBD1 (5 bases). Germline V gene lookup returns CDR1 MNHEY and CDR2 SVGAGI. This CDR3 region has 15 residues. Trimming pared 0 bases from V and 1 base from J, leaving 9 bases between.

This chain uses TRBV7-2 with TRBJ2-3; TRBD2 agrees at 9 bases. V lost 0 bases to trimming and J lost 1 base; unmatched junction nucleotides: 5. The CDR3 covers 17 residues. Germline loops: CDR1 SGHTA, CDR2 FQGNSA. CDR3: CASSLAGRGRGTDTQYF. The CDR3 nucleotides read TGTGCCAGCAGCTTAGCGGGTCGCGGGAGGGGCACAGATACGCAGTATTTT.

The chain has TRBV11-2 and TRBJ2-7; 8 nucleotides align to TRBD1. With 4 bases clipped from V and 2 bases from J, the junction kept 7 bases outside the gene matches. This CDR3 spans 15 amino acids. In germline, CDR1 is SGHAT, CDR2 FQNNGV. CDR3 DNA: TGTGCCAGCAGCTGGAGTGAACAGGGGGCCTACGAGCAGTACTTC. Translation: CASSWSEQGAYEQYF.